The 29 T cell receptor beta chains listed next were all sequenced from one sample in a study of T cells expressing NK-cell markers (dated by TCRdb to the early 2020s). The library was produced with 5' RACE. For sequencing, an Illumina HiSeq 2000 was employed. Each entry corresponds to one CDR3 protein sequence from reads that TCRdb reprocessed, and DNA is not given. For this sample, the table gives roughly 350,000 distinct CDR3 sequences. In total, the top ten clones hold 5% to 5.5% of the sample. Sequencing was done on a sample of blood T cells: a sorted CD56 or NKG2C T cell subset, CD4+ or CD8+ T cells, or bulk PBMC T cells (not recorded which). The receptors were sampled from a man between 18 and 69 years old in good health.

The CDR3 loop is CASSDVPGSRTDTQYF. The rearrangement joins TRBV25-1 to TRBJ2-3; TCRdb's D call of TRBD1 is untestable without DNA. Germline lookup yields CDR1 MGHDK and CDR2 SYGVNS. The CDR3 totals 16 residues.

CDR3: CASSHHQVNEQFF. This chain joins TRBV5-4 and TRBJ2-1. CDR3 length: 13 residues. Germline CDR1 and CDR2: SGHNT and YYREEE (reference sequence).

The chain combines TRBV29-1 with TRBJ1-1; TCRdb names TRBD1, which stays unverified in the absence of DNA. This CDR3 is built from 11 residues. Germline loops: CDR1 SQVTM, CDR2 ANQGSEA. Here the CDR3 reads CSVAPGTEAFF.

CDR3 in amino acids: CASSLGLADQETQYF. The chain combines TRBV11-3 with TRBJ2-5; TCRdb's D gene call, TRBD2, goes unchecked for lack of DNA. Germline V gives CDR1 SGHNT, CDR2 YENEEA. The CDR3 length is 15 residues. The whole variable domain, filled in from reference TRBV11-3 and TRBJ2-5, reads EAGVVQSPRYKIIEKKQPVAFWCNPISGHNTLYWYLQNLGQGPELLIRYENEEAVDDSQLPKDRFSAERLKGVDSTLKIQPAELGDSAVYLCASSLGLADQETQYFGPGTRLLVL.

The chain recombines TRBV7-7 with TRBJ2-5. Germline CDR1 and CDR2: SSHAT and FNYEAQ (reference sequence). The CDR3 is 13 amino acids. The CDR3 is CASSLRFRETQYF.

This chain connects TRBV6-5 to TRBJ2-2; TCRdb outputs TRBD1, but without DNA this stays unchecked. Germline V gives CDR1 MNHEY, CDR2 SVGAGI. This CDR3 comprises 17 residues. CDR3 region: CASSNRAGASPTGELFF.

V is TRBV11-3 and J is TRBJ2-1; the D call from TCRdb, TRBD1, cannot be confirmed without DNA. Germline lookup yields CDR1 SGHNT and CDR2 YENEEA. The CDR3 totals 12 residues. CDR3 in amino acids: CASSFRGAEQFF.

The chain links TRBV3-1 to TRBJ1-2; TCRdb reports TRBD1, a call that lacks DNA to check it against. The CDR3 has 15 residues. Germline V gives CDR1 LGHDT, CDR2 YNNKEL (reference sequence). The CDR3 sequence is CASSPWTGGQDGYTF.

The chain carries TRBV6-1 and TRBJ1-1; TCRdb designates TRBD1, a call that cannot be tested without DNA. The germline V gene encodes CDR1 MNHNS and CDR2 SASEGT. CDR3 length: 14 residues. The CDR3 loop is CASRGTGWRTEAFF.

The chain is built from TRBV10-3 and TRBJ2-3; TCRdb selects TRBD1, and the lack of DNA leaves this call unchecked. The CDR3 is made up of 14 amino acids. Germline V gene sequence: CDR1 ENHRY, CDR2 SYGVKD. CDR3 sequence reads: CAISEAPSTDTQYF.

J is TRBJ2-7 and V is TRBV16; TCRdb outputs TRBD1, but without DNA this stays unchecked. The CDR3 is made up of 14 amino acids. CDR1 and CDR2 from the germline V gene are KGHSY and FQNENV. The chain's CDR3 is CASSPGRKYYEQYF.

CDR3 residues: CASSLGGQGIDTQYF. This chain links TRBV27 with TRBJ2-3; TCRdb designates TRBD1, a call that cannot be tested without DNA. This CDR3 has 15 amino acids. Germline V lookup: CDR1 MNHEY, CDR2 SMNVEV (reference sequence).

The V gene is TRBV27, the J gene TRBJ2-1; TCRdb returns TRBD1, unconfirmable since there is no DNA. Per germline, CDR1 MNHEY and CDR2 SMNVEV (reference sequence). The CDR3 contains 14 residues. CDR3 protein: CASGDRGLRNEQFF.

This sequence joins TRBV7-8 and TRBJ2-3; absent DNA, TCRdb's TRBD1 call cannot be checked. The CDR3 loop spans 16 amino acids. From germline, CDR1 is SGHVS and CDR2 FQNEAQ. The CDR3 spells CASSLGGPVSTDTQYF.

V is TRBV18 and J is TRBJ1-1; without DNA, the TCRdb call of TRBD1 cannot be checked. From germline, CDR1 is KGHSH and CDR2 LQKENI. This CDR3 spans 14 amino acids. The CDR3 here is CASSLGQALTEAFF.

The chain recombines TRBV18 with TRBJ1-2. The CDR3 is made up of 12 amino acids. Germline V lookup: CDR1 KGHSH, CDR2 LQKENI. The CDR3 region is CASSPSNYGYTF.

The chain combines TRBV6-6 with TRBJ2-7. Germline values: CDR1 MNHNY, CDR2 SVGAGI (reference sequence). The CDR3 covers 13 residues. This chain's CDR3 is CASSWKHHYEQYF.

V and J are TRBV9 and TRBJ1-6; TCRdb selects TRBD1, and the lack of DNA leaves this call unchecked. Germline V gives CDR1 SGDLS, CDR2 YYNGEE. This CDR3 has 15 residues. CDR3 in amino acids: CASSAPRGNNSPLHF. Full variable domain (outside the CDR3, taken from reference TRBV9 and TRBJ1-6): DSGVTQTPKHLITATGQRVTLRCSPRSGDLSVYWYQQSLDQGLQFLIQYYNGEERAKGNILERFSAQQFPDLHSELNLSSLELGDSALYFCASSAPRGNNSPLHFGNGTRLTVT.

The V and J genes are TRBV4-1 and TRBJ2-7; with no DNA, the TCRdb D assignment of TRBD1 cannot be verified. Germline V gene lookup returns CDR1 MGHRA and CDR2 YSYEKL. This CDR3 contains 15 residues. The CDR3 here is CASSTTGTGAYEQYF.

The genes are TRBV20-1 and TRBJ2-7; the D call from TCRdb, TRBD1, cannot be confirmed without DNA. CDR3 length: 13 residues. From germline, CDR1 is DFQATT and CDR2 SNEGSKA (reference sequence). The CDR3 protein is CSAVPGVFYEQYF.

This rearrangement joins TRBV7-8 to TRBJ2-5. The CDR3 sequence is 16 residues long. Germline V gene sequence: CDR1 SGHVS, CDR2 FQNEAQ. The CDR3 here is CASSLFMSGGQETQYF.

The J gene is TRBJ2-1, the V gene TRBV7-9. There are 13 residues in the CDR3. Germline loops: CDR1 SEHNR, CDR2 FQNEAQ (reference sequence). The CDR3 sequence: CASSLARVNEQFF.

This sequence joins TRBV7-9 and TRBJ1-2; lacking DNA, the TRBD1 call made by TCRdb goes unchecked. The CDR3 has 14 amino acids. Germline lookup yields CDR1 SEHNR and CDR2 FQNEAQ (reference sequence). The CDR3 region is CASSPGTGRYGYTF.

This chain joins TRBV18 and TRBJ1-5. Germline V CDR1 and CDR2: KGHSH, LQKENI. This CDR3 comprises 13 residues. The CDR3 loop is CASSGSEGQPQHF.

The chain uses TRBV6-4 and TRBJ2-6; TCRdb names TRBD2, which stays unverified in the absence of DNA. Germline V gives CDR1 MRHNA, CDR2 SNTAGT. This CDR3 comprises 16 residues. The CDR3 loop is CASSGTSGSGANVLTF.

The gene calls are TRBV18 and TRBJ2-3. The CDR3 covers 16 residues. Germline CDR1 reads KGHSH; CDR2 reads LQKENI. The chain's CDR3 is CASSPVAGQSTDTQYF.

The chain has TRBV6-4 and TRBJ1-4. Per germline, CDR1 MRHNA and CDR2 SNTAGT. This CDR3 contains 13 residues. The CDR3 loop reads CASSRKPNEKLFF.

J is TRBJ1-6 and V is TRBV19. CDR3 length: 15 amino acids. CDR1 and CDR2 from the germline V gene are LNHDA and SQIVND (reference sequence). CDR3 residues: CASSKARTNPSPLHF.

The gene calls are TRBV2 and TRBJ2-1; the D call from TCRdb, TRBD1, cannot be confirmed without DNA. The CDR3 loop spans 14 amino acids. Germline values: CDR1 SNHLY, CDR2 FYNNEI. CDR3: CASSDPWEYNEQFF.